This TCR beta chain comes out of a study of PD-1 blockade in classical Hodgkin lymphoma (dated by TCRdb to 2018 to 2020). With regard to the full study: Nivolumab dosing was 3 mg/kg intravenously every 2 weeks, continuing until either disease progression or unacceptable toxicity. The study used TCR beta sequencing and CyTOF to define a peripheral blood immune signature of response to PD-1 blockade in classical Hodgkin lymphoma. The study at large found these results: Baseline TCR diversity was reported to be lower in newly diagnosed patients than in healthy donors, and even lower in relapsed/refractory patients. A significant rise by C4D1 was seen in CD4+ but not CD8+ TCR diversity (p=0.0027 vs p=0.16), with the rise being most apparent in complete responders (p=0.02). The study was restricted to a single clinical trial cohort, and the causes of repertoire differences, possibly disease activity or prior therapy, were left undefined. Lower diversity was seen in patients whose nivolumab began less than 1 year after ASCT, and these patients were left out of later analyses so that immune reconstitution would not confound the results. Trial patients with a complete response had baseline diversity similar to that of newly diagnosed patients, while partial responders and progressors had significantly lower diversity.

The Qiagen DNeasy kit was used to extract genomic DNA from unsorted PBMCs and from the negatively selected CD4+ and CD8+ fractions. Using primers that anneal to V and J segments, immunoSEQ multiplex PCR amplified the TCR beta CDR3 regions. A synthetic immune receptor repertoire was used to minimize amplification bias, and remaining bias was computationally removed after sequencing. The published analysis was carried out like this. Custom Python scripts were used to quantify repertoire diversity as the Shannon entropy index. The unsorted, CD4+ and CD8+ repertoires were each analyzed separately, with the exception of combined analyses, where CD4+ and CD8+ sequences were merged in silico. A clone counted as expanded when the clone's frequency after treatment rose at least 2-fold relative to C1D1, and clones undetected at baseline were given a pseudocount of 0.5. Clones with 0 or 1 copy at C1D1 were classified as singleton clones, and clones with 2 or more copies were classified as non-singleton clones. By matching protein sequences in sorted samples from the same patient, clones expanded in unsorted samples were annotated as CD4+, CD8+ or unknown. Wilcoxon tests were applied to paired samples to test diversity changes from C1D1 to C4D1. As stored in TCRdb, this immuneACCESS dataset retains in-frame rearrangements with V and J assigned. A fraction of the clones does not appear; measured against another copy, unresolved V genes explain less than half of the discrepancy, and the remainder lacks a known reason. V, J and clone size derive from that table, while D and trimming were established from the DNA sequence. This sample gives 40,000 to 45,000 clones in total; roughly 80% of them show up just once. 20% to 25% of the sample rests with the top ten.

From its cysteine to its phenylalanine, the CDR3 spans 13 amino acids. CDR3 DNA only is kept here, 39 bases in frame from base 1. V is cut by 2 bases and J by 5 bases, and the space between the germline ends is 9 bases. The germline V gene provides CDR1 SGHDN and CDR2 FVKESK. As for this clone: The target of this receptor is not known. It has no much larger one-base neighbor in the sample; base qualities were not kept.

The label giving this sample's time point can be read as: cycle 1 day 1 (C1D1), immediately before nivolumab initiation. Every trial patient had relapsed after autologous stem cell transplantation, and cohorts A, B and C differed in prior brentuximab vedotin exposure. The trial cohort included 50 to 60 patients with relapsed/refractory classical Hodgkin lymphoma, and each patient had a best overall response of complete response, partial response or progressive disease. Single-agent nivolumab was administered to trial patients in the multi-cohort phase II CheckMate 205 trial. An independent review committee assessed best overall response by applying the 2007 International Working Group response criteria. Trial PBMCs were collected just before the start of nivolumab (C1D1) and during therapy at cycle 2 day 1 and cycle 4 day 1. Peripheral blood was collected in 8 mL Vacutainer Cell Preparation Tubes, from which PBMCs were isolated by centrifugation and then cryopreserved.

This sample comprised peripheral blood mononuclear cells (PBMCs), obtained at baseline. The chain is assembled from TRBV14 and TRBJ1-1, with no confidently assigned D gene. The sequence was collected from a human donor with classical Hodgkin lymphoma. The CDR3: CASSQLGRTEAFF. The sequenced DNA: TGTGCCAGCAGCCAACTTGGGAGGACTGAAGCTTTCTTT.